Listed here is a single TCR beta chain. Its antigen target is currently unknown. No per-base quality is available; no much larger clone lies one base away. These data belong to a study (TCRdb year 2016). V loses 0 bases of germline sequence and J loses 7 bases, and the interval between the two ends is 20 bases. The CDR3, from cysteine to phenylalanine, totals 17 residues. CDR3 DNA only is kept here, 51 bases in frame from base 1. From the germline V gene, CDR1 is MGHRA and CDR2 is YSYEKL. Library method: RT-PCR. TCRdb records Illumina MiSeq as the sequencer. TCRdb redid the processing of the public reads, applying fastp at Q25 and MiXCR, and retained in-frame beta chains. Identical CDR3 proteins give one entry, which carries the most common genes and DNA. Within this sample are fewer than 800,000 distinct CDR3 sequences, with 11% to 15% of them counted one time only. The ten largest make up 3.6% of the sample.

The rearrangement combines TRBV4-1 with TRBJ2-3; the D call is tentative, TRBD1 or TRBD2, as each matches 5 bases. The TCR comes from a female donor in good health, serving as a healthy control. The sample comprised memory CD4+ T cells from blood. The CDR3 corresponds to CASSQEITGPSLNTQYF. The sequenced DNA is TGCGCCAGCAGCCAAGAAATCACGGGACCTAGTTTGAATACGCAGTATTTT.